The 15 T cell receptor beta chains below were found in one sample sequenced in a study of blood T cell repertoires in COVID-19. Here immunoSEQ multiplex PCR was the method, and the copy in TCRdb shows in-frame clones only, minus some. The table lists some 130,000 clones, about 88% of them singletons. Sequenced input: peripheral blood. These receptors all stem from a man aged 55 to 70 with COVID-19, enrolled during active disease.

The count of this clone is one. This rearrangement joins TRBV10-3 to TRBJ1-5, with D perhaps matching TRBD1 (5 bases). V was trimmed by 3 bases and J by 3 bases, leaving 12 bases between them. This CDR3 is 15 amino acids long. Germline loops: CDR1 ENHRY, CDR2 SYGVKD. The CDR3 protein is CAISESGVYNQPQHF. The CDR3 bases are TGTGCCATCAGTGAATCGGGGGTTTACAATCAGCCCCAGCATTTT.

This clone qualifies as large (0.1 to 1%). This chain joins TRBV7-8 and TRBJ2-7; the D gene is possibly TRBD1 (6 bases). Trimming shortened V by 1 base and J by 6 bases, and 13 bases separated the two germline ends. The CDR3 extends over 14 amino acids. Germline-derived CDR1 and CDR2 are SGHVS and FQNEAQ. The CDR3 DNA reads TGTGCCAGCAGCTTAGTGGGGGCTGTGGGCGAGCAGTACTTC. It translates to CASSLVGAVGEQYF.

V gene TRBV4-3 combines with J gene TRBJ1-3, with TRBD1 matching over 8 bases. V shed 1 base and J 0 bases; nucleotides not matched to a gene: 2. The germline V gene encodes CDR1 LGHNA and CDR2 YSLEER. The CDR3 loop spans 16 amino acids. CDR3 sequence: CASSQAGTGSGNTIYF. CDR3 DNA sequence: TGCGCCAGCAGCCAAGCCGGGACAGGCTCTGGAAACACCATATATTTT.

Points on this clone: The sample has other DNA sequences that encode this CDR3 too. The chain uses TRBV30 and TRBJ1-1; 7 nucleotides match TRBD1. The CDR3 is 13 amino acids. V was pared by 3 bases and J by 1 base, with 2 bases of the junction left unmatched. Germline V gives CDR1 GTSNPN, CDR2 SVGIG (reference sequence). As DNA, the CDR3 is TGTGCCTGGAGCGGACAGGAGAACACTGAAGCTTTCTTT. It translates to CAWSGQENTEAFF.

J is TRBJ2-7 and V is TRBV19; possibly TRBD1 for D (6 bases). From germline, CDR1 is LNHDA and CDR2 SQIVND (reference sequence). The CDR3 loop spans 15 amino acids. V gave up 1 base and J gave up 4 bases, with 14 bases separating them. The CDR3 bases are TGTGCCAGTAGTATAGGCGGACAGAGGCCGTACGAGCAGTACTTC. This encodes CASSIGGQRPYEQYF.

The V and J genes are TRBV27 and TRBJ2-7; D gene uncertain. Germline V gene data show CDR1 as MNHEY and CDR2 as SMNVEV (reference sequence). The CDR3 sequence is 13 residues long. Trimming shortened V by 2 bases and J by 2 bases, and 7 bases separated the two germline ends. In DNA form, the CDR3 reads TGTGCCAGCAGTTTAGTGGGCCCCTACGAGCAGTACTTC. It encodes CASSLVGPYEQYF.

This clone was recorded once. V is TRBV28 and J is TRBJ2-3; no clear D gene. The ends were cut back, 8 bases at V and 2 bases at J, with 5 bases in the middle. The CDR3 consists of 11 residues. Germline lookup yields CDR1 MDHEN and CDR2 SYDVKM. CDR3 DNA sequence: TGTGCCAGCCACTCCACAGATACGCAGTATTTT. Residues: CASHSTDTQYF.

CDR3 bases: TGTGCCACCAGTGCATATGGGAGGATAGGGCCCCAAGAGACCCAGTACTTC. Protein sequence: CATSAYGRIGPQETQYF. The chain joins TRBV24-1 to TRBJ2-5; tentatively, D is TRBD2 (6 bases). The V gene's germline CDR1 is KGHDR and CDR2 SFDVKD. CDR3 length: 17 residues. With 5 bases removed from V and 1 base from J, the gap between germline ends came to 19 bases.

This chain joins TRBV29-1 and TRBJ2-3; possible D gene TRBD1, 6 bases. The CDR3 sequence is 15 residues long. V was cut by 8 bases and J by 2 bases, with 20 bases left in between. Germline CDR1 and CDR2: SQVTM and ANQGSEA. CDR3 region: CSLRAGAHSTDTQYF. DNA for the CDR3: TGCAGCCTGAGGGCAGGGGCCCATTCCACAGATACGCAGTATTTT.

This rearrangement joins TRBV9 to TRBJ1-1, with a possible D match to TRBD1 (5 bases). The germline gives CDR1 SGDLS, CDR2 YYNGEE. The V end was cut by 3 bases, the J end by 4 bases, with 10 bases between. This CDR3 is 13 amino acids long. CDR3 DNA sequence: TGTGCCAGCAGCGGCCGGAGGGGCACTGAAGCTTTCTTT. This translates into CASSGRRGTEAFF.

The chain joins TRBV19 to TRBJ2-2; D is possibly TRBD1 (5 bases). Germline CDR1 and CDR2: LNHDA and SQIVND (reference sequence). The CDR3 extends over 12 amino acids. V lost 3 bases to trimming and J lost 6 bases, with 5 bases between them. This chain's CDR3 is CASSMGPGELFF. CDR3 bases: TGTGCCAGTAGTATGGGGCCCGGGGAGCTGTTTTTT.

V and J are TRBV27 and TRBJ2-1; 10 bases are shared with TRBD2. The CDR3 has 16 amino acids. The germline gives CDR1 MNHEY, CDR2 SMNVEV (reference sequence). V trimming: 6 bases; J trimming: 8 bases; junction bases outside the gene matches: 13. CDR3 region: CASSLPLAGVVDEQFF. CDR3 DNA: TGTGCCAGCAGCCTCCCCCTAGCGGGAGTTGTAGATGAGCAGTTCTTC.

This chain joins TRBV19 and TRBJ2-3; TRBD2 is a possible D gene (6 bases). V shed 5 bases and J shed 2 bases, with 17 bases lying between them. CDR3 length: 16 residues. Germline CDR1 and CDR2: LNHDA and SQIVND (reference sequence). The CDR3 DNA is TGTGCCAGTAGTCCTCGGGACTTTTTAGACACAGATACGCAGTATTTT. This gives the protein CASSPRDFLDTDTQYF.

This chain connects TRBV11-3 to TRBJ2-7, with TRBD1 matching 8 bases. The CDR3 runs to 16 residues. Germline CDR1 reads SGHNT; CDR2 reads YENEEA. The junction had 9 bases not matched to a gene; V was cut back by 0 bases and J by 5 bases. For the CDR3, the DNA is TGTGCCAGCAGCTTAGACCCGGGACAGGTCTGGGACGAGCAGTACTTC. Protein sequence: CASSLDPGQVWDEQYF.

Details on this clone: The identical CDR3 is also encoded by other nucleotide sequences in the sample. The chain couples TRBV7-6 to TRBJ2-5; D is perhaps TRBD1 (6 bases). The V end was cut by 4 bases, the J end by 5 bases, with 8 bases between. The CDR3 has 12 residues. Germline CDR1 reads SGHVS; CDR2 reads FNYEAQ. The CDR3 DNA reads TGTGCCAGCAGCTCCAGGGGCGAGACCCAGTACTTC. Protein sequence: CASSSRGETQYF.